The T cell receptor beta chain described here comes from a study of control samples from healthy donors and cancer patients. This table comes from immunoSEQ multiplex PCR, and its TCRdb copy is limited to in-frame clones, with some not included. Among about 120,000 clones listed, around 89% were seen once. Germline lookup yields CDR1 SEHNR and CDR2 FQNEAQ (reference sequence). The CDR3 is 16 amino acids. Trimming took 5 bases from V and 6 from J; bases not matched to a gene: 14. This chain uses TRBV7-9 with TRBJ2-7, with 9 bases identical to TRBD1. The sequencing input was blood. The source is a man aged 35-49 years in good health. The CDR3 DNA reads TGTGCCAGCAGCCCAACGTCCGGGACAGGGTGGAGCGAGCAGTACTTC. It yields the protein CASSPTSGTGWSEQYF.